This T cell receptor (beta chain) emerged from a study of neurological immune-mediated disorders. Trimming shortened V by 0 bases and J by 10 bases, and 4 bases separated the two germline ends. CDR1 is ENHRY and CDR2 is SYGVKD in the germline V gene. The CDR3 is made up of 11 amino acids. From the 5' RACE reads, TCRdb called clonotypes with MiXCR, one entry per CDR3 protein. The data contain some 22,000 distinct CDR3 sequences, 17% of them singletons. Sequenced: CD8+ T cells from blood. This receptor was taken from a woman younger than 30 with multiple sclerosis. The chain couples TRBV10-3 to TRBJ2-1; D is uncertain. The CDR3 DNA reads TGTGCCATCAGTGAGTCGAGGGAGCAGTTCTTC. It translates to CAISESREQFF.